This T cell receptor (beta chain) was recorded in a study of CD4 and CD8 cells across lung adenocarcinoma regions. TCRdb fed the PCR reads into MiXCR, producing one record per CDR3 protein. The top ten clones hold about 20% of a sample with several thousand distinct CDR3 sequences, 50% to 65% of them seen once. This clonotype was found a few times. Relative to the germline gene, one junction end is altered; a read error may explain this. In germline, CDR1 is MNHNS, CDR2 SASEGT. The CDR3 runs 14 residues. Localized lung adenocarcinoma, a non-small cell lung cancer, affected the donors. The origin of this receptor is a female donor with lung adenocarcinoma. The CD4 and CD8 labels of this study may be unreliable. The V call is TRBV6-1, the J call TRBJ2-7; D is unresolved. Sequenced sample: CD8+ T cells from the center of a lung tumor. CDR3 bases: TGTGCCAGCAGTCCCTGGCAGTGCCCCTACGAGCAGCACTTT. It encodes CASSPWQCPYEQHF.